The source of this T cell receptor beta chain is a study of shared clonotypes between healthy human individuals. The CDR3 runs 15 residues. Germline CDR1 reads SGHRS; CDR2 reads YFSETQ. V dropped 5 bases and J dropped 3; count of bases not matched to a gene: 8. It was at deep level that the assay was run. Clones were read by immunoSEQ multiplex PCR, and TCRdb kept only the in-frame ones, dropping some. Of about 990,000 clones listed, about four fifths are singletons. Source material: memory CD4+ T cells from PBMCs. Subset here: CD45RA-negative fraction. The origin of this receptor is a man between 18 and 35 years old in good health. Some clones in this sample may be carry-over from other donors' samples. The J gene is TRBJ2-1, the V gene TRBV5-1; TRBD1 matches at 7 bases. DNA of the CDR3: TGCGCCAGCAGTAAGGGACAGCCGATCTACAATGAGCAGTTCTTC. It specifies CASSKGQPIYNEQFF.